Detailed here is one T cell receptor beta chain. The target antigen is unknown. This entry comes from a study of T cell responses to AZD1222 COVID-19 vaccine. General study findings and limits: Donors in the cohort were predominantly white British and more often female, and clonal diversity was possibly underestimated. Nearly half of spike-specific TCRs reportedly go after variant regions that carry no mutations. Baseline seropositivity characterized only six AZD1222 recipients.

Per the germline V gene, CDR1 is LNHDA and CDR2 is SQIVND (reference sequence). The CDR3 totals 14 residues. V lost 5 bases, J lost 5 bases, and 7 bases stayed unmatched. The method was immunoSEQ multiplex PCR; TCRdb's version includes in-frame clones alone and lacks a portion of them. The sample consists of about 140,000 clones, around 90% of them appearing once. The genes are TRBV19 and TRBJ2-5; 8 bases map to TRBD1. The sample here was peripheral blood, taken on day 0 of AZD1222 vaccination. This sequence originates from an adult in good health. CDR3 residues: CASSVTGETETQYF. The CDR3 nucleotides are TGTGCCAGTAGTGTGACAGGGGAAACGGAGACCCAGTACTTC.